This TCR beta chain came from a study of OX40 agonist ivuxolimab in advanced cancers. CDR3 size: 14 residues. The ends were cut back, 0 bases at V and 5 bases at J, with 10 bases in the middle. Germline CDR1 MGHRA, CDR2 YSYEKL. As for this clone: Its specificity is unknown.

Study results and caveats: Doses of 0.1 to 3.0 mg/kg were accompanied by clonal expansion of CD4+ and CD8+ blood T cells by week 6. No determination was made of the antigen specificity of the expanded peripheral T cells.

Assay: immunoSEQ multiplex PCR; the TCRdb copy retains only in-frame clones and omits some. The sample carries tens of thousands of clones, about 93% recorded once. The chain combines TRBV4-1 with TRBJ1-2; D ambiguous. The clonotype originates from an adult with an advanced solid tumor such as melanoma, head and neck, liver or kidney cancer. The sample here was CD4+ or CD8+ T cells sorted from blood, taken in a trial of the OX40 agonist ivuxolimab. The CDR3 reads CASSQEARAYGYTF. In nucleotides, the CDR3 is TGCGCCAGCAGCCAAGAAGCACGGGCTTATGGCTACACCTTC.